The 22 T cell receptor beta chains given below trace back to one sample, sequenced in a study of cytomegalovirus exposure and HLA in healthy donors. This PCR relied on a set of 60 Vbeta primers and 13 Jbeta primers. Sequencing used immunoSEQ multiplex PCR; TCRdb keeps in-frame clones, though not all of them. The record lists approximately 210,000 clones, of which the ten most abundant hold roughly 0.98%. The sample was PBMCs. These TCRs come from a woman aged 25-40 years in good health and CMV-seropositive.

This rearrangement joins TRBV28 to TRBJ2-5, with a weak D call TRBD2 (5 bases). CDR1 and CDR2 from the germline V gene are MDHEN and SYDVKM. This CDR3 has 13 amino acids. V was trimmed by 2 bases and J by 2 bases, leaving 6 bases between them. The CDR3 region has the DNA TGTGCCAGCAGTTTACGGGAACAAGAGACCCAGTACTTC. This translates into CASSLREQETQYF. Supplemented by reference TRBV28 and TRBJ2-5, the full variable domain reads DVKVTQSSRYLVKRTGEKVFLECVQDMDHENMFWYRQDPGLGLRLIYFSYDVKMKEKGDIPEGYSVSREKKERFSLILESASTNQTSMYLCASSLREQETQYFGPGTRLLVL.

This chain joins TRBV18 and TRBJ2-5, with a weak D call TRBD1 (6 bases). The CDR3 runs to 16 residues. Per the germline V gene, CDR1 is KGHSH and CDR2 is LQKENI. The V end was cut by 6 bases, the J end by 5 bases, with 22 bases between. CDR3 in amino acids: CASSQSQQGIGETQYF. Written as DNA, the CDR3 is TGTGCCAGCTCGCAATCCCAACAGGGTATTGGGGAGACCCAGTACTTC.

This rearrangement joins TRBV7-8 to TRBJ2-7, with D possibly being TRBD1 (6 bases). The CDR3 spans 16 residues. Trimming took 1 base from V and 3 from J, leaving 16 bases between them. The germline V gene encodes CDR1 SGHVS and CDR2 FQNEAQ. The CDR3, as DNA: TGTGCCAGCAGCTTAGTTTTGATCGCAGGGGTCTACGAGCAGTACTTC. Translation gives CASSLVLIAGVYEQYF.

The chain has TRBV7-2 and TRBJ2-3; a possible D gene is TRBD2 (6 bases). Per germline, CDR1 SGHTA and CDR2 FQGNSA. V shed 1 base and J shed 2 bases, with 13 bases lying between them. This CDR3 is 16 amino acids long. DNA of the CDR3: TGTGCCAGCAGCTTAGTGGGCGGGATCTTCACAGATACGCAGTATTTT. It codes for CASSLVGGIFTDTQYF.

J is TRBJ2-3 and V is TRBV7-9, with TRBD2 matching 12 bases. Germline V CDR1 and CDR2: SEHNR, FQNEAQ (reference sequence). The CDR3 has 19 residues. Trimming at V came to 4 bases and at J to 5 bases, leaving 16 bases not matched to a gene. The CDR3 DNA is TGTGCCAGCAGCTCCCTCGCCCCATCTAGCGGGGGGGTGCAAGATACGCAGTATTTT. Translating it yields CASSSLAPSSGGVQDTQYF. Full variable domain (remainder filled in from reference TRBV7-9 and TRBJ2-3): DTGVSQNPRHKITKRGQNVTFRCDPISEHNRLYWYRQTLGQGPEFLTYFQNEAQLEKSRLLSDRFSAERPKGSFSTLEIQRTEQGDSAMYLCASSSLAPSSGGVQDTQYFGPGTRLTVL.

The chain couples TRBV5-4 to TRBJ2-7, with 9 bases fitting TRBD2. Trimming took 0 bases from V and 6 from J; bases not matched to a gene: 4. CDR3 length equals 14 residues. Germline lookup yields CDR1 SGHNT and CDR2 YYREEE (reference sequence). CDR3 protein: CASSLGLAVGEQYF. The CDR3, as DNA: TGTGCCAGCAGCTTGGGACTAGCGGTGGGCGAGCAGTACTTC.

CDR3 sequence: CASSVGGSGYEQYF. The CDR3 bases are TGTGCCAGCAGCGTAGGAGGGTCGGGCTACGAGCAGTACTTC. This chain connects TRBV9 to TRBJ2-7, with D tentatively TRBD2 (5 bases). This CDR3 contains 14 residues. The germline V gene encodes CDR1 SGDLS and CDR2 YYNGEE. V was clipped by 0 bases and J by 3 bases, with 10 bases between them.

This chain joins TRBV5-1 and TRBJ2-7, with 7 nucleotides matching TRBD1. V lost 1 base and J lost 2; bases outside the gene matches: 3. Per germline, CDR1 SGHRS and CDR2 YFSETQ. This CDR3 has 14 residues. CDR3 nucleotide sequence: TGCGCCAGCAGCTTGATCCAGGGGGCCTACGAGCAGTACTTC. Residues: CASSLIQGAYEQYF. The complete variable domain, with remaining parts taken from reference TRBV5-1 and TRBJ2-7, reads KAGVTQTPRYLIKTRGQQVTLSCSPISGHRSVSWYQQTPGQGLQFLFEYFSETQRNKGNFPGRFSGRQFSNSRSEMNVSTLELGDSALYLCASSLIQGAYEQYFGPGTRLTVT.

This rearrangement joins TRBV28 to TRBJ1-2; 7 bases agree with TRBD1. The CDR3 extends over 14 amino acids. Germline V gene sequence: CDR1 MDHEN, CDR2 SYDVKM. J lost 3 bases, V lost 4 bases, and 5 bases had no gene match. The CDR3 protein is CASSSQTGHYGYTF. In nucleotides, the CDR3 is TGTGCCAGCAGTTCCCAGACAGGGCACTATGGCTACACCTTC.

The chain uses TRBV7-2 and TRBJ2-3; D is ambiguous. CDR3 size: 12 residues. Trimming removed 7 bases from V and 5 bases from J, with 10 bases in between. In germline, CDR1 is SGHTA, CDR2 FQGNSA. Here the CDR3 reads CASNNRRDTQYF. CDR3 bases: TGTGCCAGCAACAACCGGAGAGATACGCAGTATTTT.

The chain uses TRBV19 and TRBJ1-4; the D is unclear. CDR1 is LNHDA, CDR2 SQIVND, per germline (reference sequence). This CDR3 is built from 15 residues. The V and J ends lost 1 base and 5 bases respectively, with 11 bases between them. The CDR3 is CASSIGQSLNEKLFF. The CDR3 nucleotides read TGTGCCAGTAGTATAGGGCAGTCATTGAATGAAAAACTGTTTTTT.

Here the CDR3 reads CASSRLNLSNQPQHF. CDR3 bases: TGTGCCAGCAGTCGCCTAAATTTAAGCAATCAGCCCCAGCATTTT. This rearrangement joins TRBV6-6 to TRBJ1-5, with unresolved D. Per the germline V gene, CDR1 is MNHNY and CDR2 is SVGAGI (reference sequence). V lost 5 bases and J lost 1, with 12 bases in between. The CDR3 covers 15 residues.

J is TRBJ2-7 and V is TRBV5-1; TRBD2 agrees at 9 bases. The germline CDR1 and CDR2 sequences are SGHRS and YFSETQ. The length of the CDR3 is 16 residues. Losses at the gene ends were 3 bases for V and 7 bases for J; bases not matched to a gene: 14. Here the CDR3 DNA reads TGCGCCAGCAGCTACCAGGCGGGAGGGCCAAAAAAGGAGCAGTACTTC. It yields the protein CASSYQAGGPKKEQYF.

V and J are TRBV5-1 and TRBJ2-3; 7 bases map to TRBD1. This CDR3 contains 14 residues. Germline loops: CDR1 SGHRS, CDR2 YFSETQ. V lost 0 bases to trimming and J lost 6 bases; unmatched junction nucleotides: 4. The CDR3 nucleotides are TGCGCCAGCAGCTTGGGACAGGGATCCGATACGCAGTATTTT. It yields the protein CASSLGQGSDTQYF.

The chain uses TRBV2 and TRBJ2-5; maybe TRBD2 (6 bases). This CDR3 is built from 15 residues. V lost 2 bases, J lost 5 bases, and 15 bases lay in between. The germline V gene has CDR1 SNHLY and CDR2 FYNNEI. The CDR3 coding sequence is TGTGCCAGCAGTGAACGCGGGGCCATTCCGGAGACCCAGTACTTC. It codes for CASSERGAIPETQYF.

The chain has TRBV7-2 and TRBJ2-3; 8 bases are shared with TRBD1. CDR1 is SGHTA and CDR2 is FQGNSA in the germline V gene. The CDR3 extends over 16 amino acids. The trim removed 2 bases at V and 4 bases at J, leaving 8 bases unmatched. The CDR3 coding sequence is TGTGCCAGCAGCTTATTTTGGGCAGGGGGCCCAGATACGCAGTATTTT. Its translation is CASSLFWAGGPDTQYF.

The genes are TRBV5-1 and TRBJ2-1; D is possibly TRBD1 (6 bases). CDR1 is SGHRS, CDR2 YFSETQ, per germline. Deletions cut 4 bases from V and 5 bases from J, with 10 bases between. This CDR3 is built from 13 residues. The CDR3 spells CASSAQGDNEQFF. The CDR3, as DNA: TGCGCCAGCAGCGCACAGGGCGACAATGAGCAGTTCTTC. The whole variable domain, remainder taken from reference TRBV5-1 and TRBJ2-1, is KAGVTQTPRYLIKTRGQQVTLSCSPISGHRSVSWYQQTPGQGLQFLFEYFSETQRNKGNFPGRFSGRQFSNSRSEMNVSTLELGDSALYLCASSAQGDNEQFFGPGTRLTVL.

The J gene is TRBJ1-3, the V gene TRBV7-9, with 7 bases identical to TRBD1. V was pared by 1 base and J by 0 bases, with 9 bases of the junction left unmatched. This CDR3 has 18 residues. The germline gives CDR1 SEHNR, CDR2 FQNEAQ (reference sequence). The CDR3 loop reads CASSLGDRSWNSGNTIYF. The CDR3 DNA reads TGTGCCAGCAGCTTAGGGGACAGATCGTGGAACTCTGGAAACACCATATATTTT.

The chain joins TRBV6-5 to TRBJ1-2; 7 bases align to TRBD1. The V gene end was trimmed by 0 bases and the J gene end by 4 bases; junction bases not matched to a gene: 5. Germline V gene lookup returns CDR1 MNHEY and CDR2 SVGAGI. The length of the CDR3 is 15 residues. CDR3 residues: CASSYSLGGSYGYTF. As DNA, the CDR3 is TGTGCCAGCAGTTACTCTCTAGGGGGCAGCTATGGCTACACCTTC.

The V gene is TRBV2, the J gene TRBJ2-7, with TRBD1 matching over 7 bases. The CDR3 runs to 12 residues. The junction had 1 base not matched to a gene; V was cut back by 4 bases and J by 4 bases. CDR1 and CDR2 (germline): SNHLY, FYNNEI. CDR3 sequence (DNA): TGTGCCAGCAGTGTACAGGGGTACGAGCAGTACTTC. Translating it yields CASSVQGYEQYF.

The V and J genes are TRBV2 and TRBJ1-6; maybe TRBD1 (5 bases). The V end lost 7 bases, the J end lost 8 bases, and 18 bases lay between the germline ends. CDR3 length: 15 residues. Germline-derived CDR1 and CDR2 are SNHLY and FYNNEI. CDR3 DNA sequence: TGTGCCAGCATTCCTTCGGGGACTAGAGATTCACCCCTCCACTTT. Encoded protein: CASIPSGTRDSPLHF. The full variable domain, with the rest looked up from reference TRBV2 and TRBJ1-6, is EPEVTQTPSHQVTQMGQEVILRCVPISNHLYFYWYRQILGQKVEFLVSFYNNEISEKSEIFDDQFSVERPDGSNFTLKIRSTKLEDSAMYFCASIPSGTRDSPLHFGNGTRLTVT.

The chain recombines TRBV10-3 with TRBJ1-4; a possible D gene is TRBD1 (6 bases). CDR1 ENHRY and CDR2 SYGVKD come from the germline V gene. Between the trimmed V and J ends, which lost 8 bases and 3 bases, there was a span of 7 bases. The CDR3 runs to 12 residues. CDR3 bases: TGTGCCATCCGACAGGCTAATGAAAAACTGTTTTTT. This sequence encodes CAIRQANEKLFF.